What follows is one T cell receptor beta chain and its context. This specimen belongs to a study of blood T cell repertoires in COVID-19. Only in-frame clones appear in the TCRdb table, and some are missing; sequencing was by immunoSEQ multiplex PCR. The sample lists 120,000 to 150,000 clones, around four fifths seen once, with under 3% in the top ten. Sequencing was carried out using peripheral blood. This TCR came from a woman aged 40 to 49 with active or convalescent COVID-19.

The CDR3 region is CASSLSANYGYTF. CDR3 nucleotides: TGCGCCAGCAGCTTGTCAGCTAACTATGGCTACACCTTC. This chain links TRBV5-1 with TRBJ1-2; no clear D gene. Germline values: CDR1 SGHRS, CDR2 YFSETQ. V lost 1 base and J lost 0, with 4 bases in between. The CDR3 consists of 13 residues.